This T cell receptor beta chain was recovered during a study of cytomegalovirus exposure and HLA in healthy donors (dated by TCRdb to between 2016 and 2019). With regard to the full study: An earlier analysis of several hundred of the donors reported 276 Gb of sequence data and 117 million unique TCR beta sequences from 150 million to 200 million T cells. A later genetic analysis took genome-wide SNP genotypes for about three fifths of the roughly 670 donors and used that subset as a discovery cohort. To decide whether each TCR beta V gene segment behaved as functional or pseudogenic, an earlier analysis of approximately 600 of the donors relied on high-throughput TCR beta sequencing. On average, roughly 240,000 unique TCR beta nucleotide sequences were sequenced per donor among about 400 genotyped donors of the cohort, with approximately 18% of those sequences being non-productive. About 280 gigabases of sequencing data and around 80 million unique TCR sequences made up an early release that covered 500 to 650 HLA-typed donors. The genetic ancestry cluster associated with self-reported Caucasian donors included roughly four fifths of the approximately 430 genotyped donors. The aim of the study was to test whether cataloging public T cell receptors could identify signatures of past pathogen exposure. All discovery cohort repertoires had been generated using a single sequencing platform. HLA typing included class I and class II loci at four-digit resolution. High-throughput TCR immunosequencing, statistical association of individual TCRs with disease status, and machine learning were combined to predict cytomegalovirus infection status. A later analysis re-analyzed previously published TCR beta repertoires from about 600 donors and added high-resolution HLA genotyping to study TCR occurrence patterns. The study profiled the T cell repertoires of 500 to 800 subjects by immunosequencing and related them to cytomegalovirus serostatus. Several DR-DQ haplotypes were handled as single units for association and clustering, since linkage in the cohort was strong. In addition to the first cohort of 666 subjects, a separate validation cohort of 120 different subjects was used. Rather than using new phenotypic data, the later analysis identified candidate immune exposures from TCR beta sequences and from how often those sequences occurred across donors. Donor age, sex, ethnicity and CMV serostatus were compiled alongside the repertoire data. Typing coverage varied by locus: about 620-630 donors for A, B, C, DRB1 and DQB1; more than 500 for DQA1; about 570 for DPA1; roughly 450 for DPB1.

The cohort comprised several hundred healthy bone marrow donors. All cohort members were sampled while nominally healthy, although unrecorded immune exposures were likely present. The donor was CMV seropositive and was included in the group of 250 to 350 seropositive cohort members. A peripheral blood sample was collected from each donor, and TCR beta sequencing was performed on peripheral blood mononuclear cells. Genomic DNA was extracted from the blood cell samples with the Qiagen DNeasy Blood Extraction Kit. Receptors were amplified or captured by the immunoSEQ multiplex PCR assay. The multiplex PCR relied on a mix of 60 forward primers for TCR Vbeta segments and 13 reverse primers for TCR Jbeta segments. Amplification of the CDR3 region of rearranged TCR beta genes was performed with a multiplex PCR assay on genomic DNA. The Illumina HiSeq System was used to sequence the amplified TCR beta libraries as 87-base-pair reads. On the authors' methods: In a later analysis, tens of millions of unique TCR beta chains were counted across the roughly 610 repertoires, and roughly 10 million of these chains were shared by at least two donors. Raw reads were error-corrected and collapsed into unique sequences by a nearest-neighbor algorithm in which closely related sequences were merged to remove PCR and sequencing errors. V, D and J gene segments were assigned by aligning CDR3 sequences to IMGT reference sequences. For a sequence to be retained, at least a six-nucleotide match to both a V gene segment and a J gene segment was required. A rearrangement counted as productive if the CDR3 had no stop codons and remained in frame with V and J, and every other rearrangement counted as non-productive. CDR3 was defined according to IMGT convention as the region running from the second conserved V-encoded cysteine to the conserved J-encoded phenylalanine. In an earlier analysis of approximately 500 of the donors, sequences lacking an unambiguous match to a single V gene segment were excluded. In an earlier analysis of some 590 of the donors, a V segment was called functional when productive rearrangements were above 56.7%, and segregating when the standard deviation between donors exceeded 5%. To diagnose cytomegalovirus status from the catalog of TCR beta chain sequences, a statistical classification framework was built. In a later analysis, V and J genes were assigned by comparing TCR nucleotide sequences against IMGT/GENE-DB human TR gene sequences. The TCRdist pipeline was used in a later analysis to assign CDR3 sequences and most-parsimonious VDJ recombination scenarios. A later analysis defined each TCR beta chain by its CDR3 amino acid sequence plus V-gene family, and excluded reads lacking a unique V-gene family. As a way to deal with suspected cross-contamination and a sequencing artifact, a later analysis dropped 640 or so nucleotide sequences that were highly shared and had low generation probability. In a later analysis, a clonal expansion index for each public chain was calculated from normalized within-repertoire ranks of inferred template counts. In a later analysis, generation probabilities were computed with a VDJ recombination model fitted to out-of-frame rearrangements, and the resulting probabilities were checked against IGoR. A later analysis scored TCR-TCR, TCR-HLA and TCR-CMV co-occurrence with hypergeometric tests, applying a repertoire-size bias correction to TCR pairs. A later analysis estimated false discovery rates by permuting HLA or CMV assignments 20 times. A later analysis grouped co-occurring TCRs with DBSCAN, adding TCRdist sequence similarity when clustering within HLA-allele-positive subsets. For co-occurrence clustering, repertoires with fewer than 30,000 or more than 120,000 public chains were excluded, along with five repertoires with anomalous nucleotide sharing. TCRdb re-hosts the immuneACCESS table, in-frame sequences only. Its copies lack some clones; in the studies checked, an unresolved V gene accounts for under half of them, and the cause for the rest is not known. The DNA was the basis for D and trimming; V, J and clone size are from that table. The sample table shows over 140,000 clones, and approximately 82% are seen once. The top ten constitute 1.4% of the sample.

Study-level results and caveats: When HLA alleles, especially DR and DQ, strongly co-occurred, TCR associations were difficult to assign to individual alleles. Cytomegalovirus status was reported to be diagnosed by the classifier with high specificity and sensitivity in both the original and validation cohorts. Correlated functional status among segregating V segments might reflect linkage disequilibrium, but an unknown experimental factor could not be ruled out. In a later genetic analysis, fewer N-insertions in productive TCRs were reported among donors in an Asian-associated ancestry cluster than the 666-donor mean. This cohort had only TCR beta chains sequenced, and the lack of alpha or paired-chain data limited which features could be detected. Compared with equally common non-associated chains, HLA-associated TCR beta chains in a later analysis were more clonally expanded and had lower generation probabilities. According to a later analysis, most CMV-associated TCR beta chains appeared to be HLA-restricted, and the HLA associations seemed to be driven largely by CMV exposure. At a false discovery rate of 0.05, a later analysis linked around 15,000 TCR beta sequences to specific HLA alleles. A cluster of highly shared sequence variants was judged likely to be a technical artifact of the sequencing pipeline. Because counts were too low, 15 to 20 rarely observed V segments, including chromosome 9 orphons, were excluded from the earlier analysis of under 650 of the donors. According to the authors, the approach could potentially be generalized to other disease states and immunological phenotypes. Because HLA typing was missing for some donors at each locus, association tests included only the typed subset. An association between a missense DCLRE1C variant and V-gene and J-gene trimming of TCR beta chains was found in a later genetic analysis and replicated in an independent cohort. Most TCR sequences were observed very rarely across donors, whereas some public TCRs were present in many individuals. According to a later analysis, parvovirus B19, influenza, CMV and Epstein-Barr virus appeared linked to several top co-occurrence clusters. The presence/absence analyses assumed that sequencing depth was roughly uniform across donors, and that assumption may not be true. Some IMGT-functional V segments, including TRBV6-2 and TRBV6-3, could not be distinguished by the 87-base-pair reads and were therefore excluded. A total of about 150 TCR beta chains were listed by the study as associated with cytomegalovirus. A further reported finding was that TCR beta sequences accurately predicted the HLA-A and HLA-B alleles for most subjects in the first cohort. In a later analysis, TCR association rates were found to vary across HLA loci, with the most associated TCRs seen for DRB1 alleles and the fewest for HLA-C alleles. In an earlier analysis of fewer than 750 of the donors, most TCR beta V segments were observed in productive rearrangements about 87% or about 30% of the time, broadly matching IMGT annotations. A few of the identified cytomegalovirus-associated TCR beta chains were confirmed in vitro to be specific for cytomegalovirus antigens. The only immune exposure information available for the cohort was CMV serostatus.

In regard to this clone: The antigen it recognizes is unknown. It has no much larger one-base neighbor in the sample; base qualities were not kept.

The V end gives up 3 bases and the J end 4 bases, leaving 10 bases in the junction not matched to a gene. There are 17 amino acids in the CDR3, from cysteine to phenylalanine inclusive. Of the read, only the CDR3 DNA is kept; its 51 bases are in frame from base 1. The germline V gene (reference sequence) provides CDR1 MNHEY and CDR2 SMNVEV. This receptor chain uses TRBV27 and TRBJ2-5; TRBD2 fits 11 bases in the junction. The source material was PBMCs. The receptor comes from a man aged 30 to 39 in good health and CMV-seropositive. The DNA reads TGTGCCAGCAGTTTTTTAGCGGGAGGGCTTGGTAGAGAGACCCAGTACTTC. This encodes CASSFLAGGLGRETQYF.